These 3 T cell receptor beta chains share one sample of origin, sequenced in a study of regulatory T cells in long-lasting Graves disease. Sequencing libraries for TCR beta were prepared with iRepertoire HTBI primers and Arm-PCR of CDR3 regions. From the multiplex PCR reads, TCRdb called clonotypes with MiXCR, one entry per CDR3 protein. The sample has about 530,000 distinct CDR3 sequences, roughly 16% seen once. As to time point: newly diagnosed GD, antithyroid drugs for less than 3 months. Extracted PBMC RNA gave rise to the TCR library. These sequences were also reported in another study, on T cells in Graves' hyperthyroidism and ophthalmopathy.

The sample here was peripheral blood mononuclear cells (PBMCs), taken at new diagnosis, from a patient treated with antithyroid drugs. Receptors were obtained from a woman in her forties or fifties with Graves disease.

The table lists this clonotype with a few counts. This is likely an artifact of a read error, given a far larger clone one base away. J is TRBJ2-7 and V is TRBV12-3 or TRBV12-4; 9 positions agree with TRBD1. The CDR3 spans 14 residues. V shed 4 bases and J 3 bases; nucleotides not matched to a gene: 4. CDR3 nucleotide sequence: TGTGCCAGCAGTTCGAACAGGGGGCTCTACGAGCAGTACTTC. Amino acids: CASSSNRGLYEQYF.

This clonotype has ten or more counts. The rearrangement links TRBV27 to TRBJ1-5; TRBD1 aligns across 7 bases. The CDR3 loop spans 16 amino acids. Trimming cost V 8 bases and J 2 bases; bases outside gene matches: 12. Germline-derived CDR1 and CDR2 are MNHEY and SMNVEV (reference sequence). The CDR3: CASGQGGAGGNQPQHF. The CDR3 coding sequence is TGTGCCAGCGGGCAAGGGGGCGCCGGGGGCAATCAGCCCCAGCATTTT.

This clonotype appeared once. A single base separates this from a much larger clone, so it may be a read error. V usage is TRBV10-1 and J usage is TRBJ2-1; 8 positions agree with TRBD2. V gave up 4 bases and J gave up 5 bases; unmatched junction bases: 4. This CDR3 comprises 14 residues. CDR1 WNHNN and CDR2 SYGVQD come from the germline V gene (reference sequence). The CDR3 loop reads CASSVGGAHNEQFF. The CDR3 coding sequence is TGCGCCAGCAGTGTCGGGGGGGCCCACAATGAGCAGTTCTTC.